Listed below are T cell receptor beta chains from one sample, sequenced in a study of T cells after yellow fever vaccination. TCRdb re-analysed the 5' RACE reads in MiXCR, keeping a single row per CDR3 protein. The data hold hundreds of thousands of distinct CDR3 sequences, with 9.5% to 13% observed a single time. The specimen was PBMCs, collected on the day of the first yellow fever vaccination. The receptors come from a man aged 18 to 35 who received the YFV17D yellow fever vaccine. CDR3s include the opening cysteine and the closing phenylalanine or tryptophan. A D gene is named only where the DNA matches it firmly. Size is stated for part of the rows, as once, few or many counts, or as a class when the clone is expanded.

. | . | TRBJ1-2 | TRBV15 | CATSRDTAQLIYGYTF | TGTGCCACCAGCAGAGATACAGCACAGCTAATCTATGGCTACACCTTC
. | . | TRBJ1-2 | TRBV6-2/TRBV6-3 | CASSYDGGSYGYTF | TGTGCCAGCAGTTACGACGGTGGGAGCTATGGCTACACCTTC
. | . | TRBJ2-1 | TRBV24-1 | CATSDEGEKHEQFF | TGTGCCACCAGTGATGAAGGAGAAAAGCATGAGCAGTTCTTC
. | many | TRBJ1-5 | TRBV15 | CATSRNVRQAQHF | TGTGCCACCAGCAGAAACGTAAGGCAGGCCCAGCATTTT
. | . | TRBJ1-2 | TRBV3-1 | CASSQKDSYGYTF | TGTGCCAGCAGCCAAAAGGACAGCTATGGCTACACCTTC
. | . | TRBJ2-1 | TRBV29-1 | CSVGGLTSPPFF | TGCAGCGTTGGGGGTCTAACATCCCCCCCGTTCTTC
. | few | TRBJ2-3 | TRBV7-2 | CASSLLRRTDTQYF | TGTGCCAGCAGCTTGTTACGGAGGACAGATACGCAGTATTTT
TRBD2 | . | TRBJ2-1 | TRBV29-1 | CSGVGGNRYNEQFF | TGCAGCGGAGTGGGGGGGAACCGTTACAATGAGCAGTTCTTC
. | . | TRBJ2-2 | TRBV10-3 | CAISESGTSTGELFF | TGTGCCATCAGTGAGTCGGGGACATCGACCGGGGAGCTGTTTTTT
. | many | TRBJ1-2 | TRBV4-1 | CASSQGGVYYGYTF | TGCGCCAGCAGCCAAGGGGGCGTTTACTATGGCTACACCTTC
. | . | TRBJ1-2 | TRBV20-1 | CSASPAPMPF | TGCAGTGCTAGTCCCGCCCCGATGCCCTTC
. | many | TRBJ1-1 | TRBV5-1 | CASSLGQSTEAFF | TGCGCCAGCAGCTTGGGACAGAGCACTGAAGCTTTCTTT
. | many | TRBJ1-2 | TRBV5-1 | CASSLDGANYGYTF | TGCGCCAGCAGCTTGGATGGAGCTAACTATGGCTACACCTTC
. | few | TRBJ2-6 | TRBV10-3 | CAISPGASGANVLTF | TGTGCCATCAGTCCAGGGGCCTCTGGGGCCAACGTCCTGACTTTC
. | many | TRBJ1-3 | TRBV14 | CASSRGSGNTIYF | TGTGCCAGCAGCCGGGGCTCTGGAAACACCATATATTTT